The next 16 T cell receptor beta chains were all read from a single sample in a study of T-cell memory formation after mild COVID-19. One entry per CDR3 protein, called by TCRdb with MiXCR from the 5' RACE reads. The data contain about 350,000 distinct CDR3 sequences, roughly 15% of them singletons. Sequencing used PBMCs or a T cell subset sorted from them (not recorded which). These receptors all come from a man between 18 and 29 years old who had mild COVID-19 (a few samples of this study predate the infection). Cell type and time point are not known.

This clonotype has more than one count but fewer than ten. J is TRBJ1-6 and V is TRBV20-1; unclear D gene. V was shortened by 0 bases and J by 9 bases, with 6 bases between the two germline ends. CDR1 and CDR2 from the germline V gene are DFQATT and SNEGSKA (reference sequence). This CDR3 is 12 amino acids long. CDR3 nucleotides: TGCAGTGCTAGAGATAGAGGTTCACCCCTCCACTTT. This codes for CSARDRGSPLHF.

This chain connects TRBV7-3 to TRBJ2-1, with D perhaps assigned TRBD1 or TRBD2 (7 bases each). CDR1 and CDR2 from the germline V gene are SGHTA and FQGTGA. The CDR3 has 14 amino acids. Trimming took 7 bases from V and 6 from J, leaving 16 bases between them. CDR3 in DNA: TGTGCCAGCACCCAGGGGGGGGCCGGCAATGAGCAGTTCTTC. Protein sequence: CASTQGGAGNEQFF.

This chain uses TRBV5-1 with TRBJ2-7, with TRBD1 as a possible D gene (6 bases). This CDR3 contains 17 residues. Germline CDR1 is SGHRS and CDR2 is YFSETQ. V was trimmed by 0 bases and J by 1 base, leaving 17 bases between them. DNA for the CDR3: TGCGCCAGCAGCTTGGAACCCCCTTGGGGGCGGTCCTACGAGCAGTACTTC. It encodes CASSLEPPWGRSYEQYF.

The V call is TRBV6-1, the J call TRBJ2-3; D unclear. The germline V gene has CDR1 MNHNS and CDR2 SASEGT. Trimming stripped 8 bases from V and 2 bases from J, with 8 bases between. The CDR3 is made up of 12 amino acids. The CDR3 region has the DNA TGTGCCAGCCTGGCTACCACAGATACGCAGTATTTT. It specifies CASLATTDTQYF.

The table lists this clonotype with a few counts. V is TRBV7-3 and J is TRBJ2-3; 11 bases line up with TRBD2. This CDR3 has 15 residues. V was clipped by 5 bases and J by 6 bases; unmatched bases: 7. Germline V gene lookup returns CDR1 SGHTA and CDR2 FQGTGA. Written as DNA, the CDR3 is TGTGCCAGCAGCCCGACTAGCGGGGCATTGGATACGCAGTATTTT. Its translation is CASSPTSGALDTQYF. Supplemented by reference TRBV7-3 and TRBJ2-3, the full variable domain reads GAGVSQTPSNKVTEKGKYVELRCDPISGHTALYWYRQSLGQGPEFLIYFQGTGAADDSGLPNDRFFAVRPEGSVSTLKIQRTERGDSAVYLCASSPTSGALDTQYFGPGTRLTVL.

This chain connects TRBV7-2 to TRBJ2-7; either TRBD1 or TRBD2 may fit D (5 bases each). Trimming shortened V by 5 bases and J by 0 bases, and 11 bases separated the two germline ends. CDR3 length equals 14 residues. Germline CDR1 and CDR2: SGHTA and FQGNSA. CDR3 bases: TGTGCCAGCAGCCCGGGACCCAGCTCCTACGAGCAGTACGTC. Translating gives CASSPGPSSYEQYV.

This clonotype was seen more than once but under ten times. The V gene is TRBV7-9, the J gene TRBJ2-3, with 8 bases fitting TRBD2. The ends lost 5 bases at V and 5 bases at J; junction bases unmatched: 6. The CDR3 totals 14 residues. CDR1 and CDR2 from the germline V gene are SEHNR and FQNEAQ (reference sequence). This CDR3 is CASSGGLAVDTQYF. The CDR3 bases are TGTGCCAGCAGCGGAGGACTAGCAGTAGATACGCAGTATTTT. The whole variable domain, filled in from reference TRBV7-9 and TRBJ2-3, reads DTGVSQNPRHKITKRGQNVTFRCDPISEHNRLYWYRQTLGQGPEFLTYFQNEAQLEKSRLLSDRFSAERPKGSFSTLEIQRTEQGDSAMYLCASSGGLAVDTQYFGPGTRLTVL.

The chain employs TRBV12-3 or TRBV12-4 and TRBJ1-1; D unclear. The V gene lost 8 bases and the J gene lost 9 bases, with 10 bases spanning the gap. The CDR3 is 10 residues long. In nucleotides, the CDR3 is TGTGCCAGCGGGCACGTTCAAGCTTTCTTT. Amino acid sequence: CASGHVQAFF.

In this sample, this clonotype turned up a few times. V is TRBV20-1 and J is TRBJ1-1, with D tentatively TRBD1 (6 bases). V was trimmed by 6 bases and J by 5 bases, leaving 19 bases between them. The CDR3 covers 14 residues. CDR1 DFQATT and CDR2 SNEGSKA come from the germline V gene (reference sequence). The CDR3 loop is CSARPPTGWTEAFF. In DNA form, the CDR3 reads TGCAGTGCGAGACCCCCTACAGGGTGGACTGAAGCTTTCTTT.

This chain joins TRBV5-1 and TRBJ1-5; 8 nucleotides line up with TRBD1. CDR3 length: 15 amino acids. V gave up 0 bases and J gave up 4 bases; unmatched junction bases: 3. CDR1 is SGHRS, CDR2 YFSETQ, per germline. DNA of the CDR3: TGCGCCAGCAGCTTGGGACAGGGGTGGAATCAGCCCCAGCATTTT. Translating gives CASSLGQGWNQPQHF.

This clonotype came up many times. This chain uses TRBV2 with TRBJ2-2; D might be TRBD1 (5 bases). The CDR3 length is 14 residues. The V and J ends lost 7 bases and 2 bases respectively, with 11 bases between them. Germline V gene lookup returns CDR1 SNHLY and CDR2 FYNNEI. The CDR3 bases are TGTGCCAGCAAAGTGACAGATAACACCGGGGAGCTGTTTTTT. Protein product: CASKVTDNTGELFF.

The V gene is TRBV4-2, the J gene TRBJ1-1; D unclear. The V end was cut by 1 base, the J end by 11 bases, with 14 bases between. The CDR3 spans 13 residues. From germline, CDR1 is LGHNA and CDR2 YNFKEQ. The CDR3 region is CASSQGDSPSAFF. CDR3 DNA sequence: TGTGCCAGCAGCCAAGGCGATAGCCCTTCGGCTTTCTTT.

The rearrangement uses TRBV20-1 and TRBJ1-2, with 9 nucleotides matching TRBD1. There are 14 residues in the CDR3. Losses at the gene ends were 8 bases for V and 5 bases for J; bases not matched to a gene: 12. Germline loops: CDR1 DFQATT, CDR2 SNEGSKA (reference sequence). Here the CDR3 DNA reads TGCAGTTGTGCGCACAGGGGGCGTCCGTATGGCTACACCTTC. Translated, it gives CSCAHRGRPYGYTF.

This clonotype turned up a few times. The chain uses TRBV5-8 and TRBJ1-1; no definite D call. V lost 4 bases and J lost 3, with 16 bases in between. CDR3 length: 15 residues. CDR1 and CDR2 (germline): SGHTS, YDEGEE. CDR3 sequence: CASSPRDRSDTEAFF. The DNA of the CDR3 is TGTGCCAGCAGCCCGAGAGACCGGTCCGACACTGAAGCTTTCTTT.

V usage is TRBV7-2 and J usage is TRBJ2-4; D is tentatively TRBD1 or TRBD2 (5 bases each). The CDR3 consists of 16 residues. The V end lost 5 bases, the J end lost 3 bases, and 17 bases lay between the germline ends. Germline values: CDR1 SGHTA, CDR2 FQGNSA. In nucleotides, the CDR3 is TGTGCCAGCAGCCACGCAAGGGGAGTAGGCAAAAACATTCAGTACTTC. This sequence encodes CASSHARGVGKNIQYF. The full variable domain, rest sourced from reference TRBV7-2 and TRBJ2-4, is GAGVSQSPSNKVTEKGKDVELRCDPISGHTALYWYRQSLGQGLEFLIYFQGNSAPDKSGLPSDRFSAERTGGSVSTLTIQRTQQEDSAVYLCASSHARGVGKNIQYFGAGTRLSVL.

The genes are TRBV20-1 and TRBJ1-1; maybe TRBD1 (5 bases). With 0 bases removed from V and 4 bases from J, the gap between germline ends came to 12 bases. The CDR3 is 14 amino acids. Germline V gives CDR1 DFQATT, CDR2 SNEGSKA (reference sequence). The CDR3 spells CSARDPGSGTEAFF. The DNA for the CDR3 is TGCAGTGCTAGAGATCCAGGGTCGGGCACTGAAGCTTTCTTT.